This passage covers 10 T cell receptor beta chains from one sample sequenced in a study of blood T cell repertoires in COVID-19 (dated by TCRdb to 2018 to 2020). Library method: the immunoSEQ multiplex PCR assay. Here the immuneACCESS table is served through TCRdb, limited to in-frame sequences with V and J called. Missing clones are a known gap in these copies; in checked studies unresolved V genes cover under half, and the rest lacks a known reason. This sample gives some 400,000 clones in total; roughly nine tenths of them show up just once. Together, the top ten hold roughly 1.1% of the sample. The source material was PBMCs or T cells enriched from blood (not recorded which). These receptor sequences come from a man aged 30 to 45 who had recovered from COVID-19.

This chain uses TRBV3-1 (or the pseudogene TRBV3-2) with TRBJ1-3; D gene unclear. The V gene lost 0 bases and the J gene lost 0 bases, with 6 bases spanning the gap. The CDR3 covers 15 residues. The germline V gene encodes CDR1 LGHDT and CDR2 YNNKEL (reference sequence). This CDR3 is CASSQEEISGNTIYF. Written as DNA, the CDR3 is TGTGCCAGCAGCCAAGAAGAGATCTCTGGAAACACCATATATTTT.

The gene calls are TRBV7-8 and TRBJ2-7, with 7 nucleotides matching TRBD1. The trim removed 5 bases at V and 3 bases at J, leaving 7 bases unmatched. CDR3 length equals 14 residues. Germline assignment: CDR1 SGHVS and CDR2 FQNEAQ. The DNA for the CDR3 is TGTGCCAGCAGCCCCACAGGGGCCGTCTACGAGCAGTACTTC. Its translation is CASSPTGAVYEQYF.

The table lists this clone with a count of one. This chain uses TRBV28 with TRBJ1-5; 10 bases agree with TRBD1. The CDR3 extends over 18 amino acids. The V segment lost 2 bases and the J segment 5 bases; nucleotides outside the gene matches: 12. The germline V gene has CDR1 MDHEN and CDR2 SYDVKM. The CDR3 reads CASSLAGQGVGGYQPQHF. As DNA, the CDR3 is TGTGCCAGCAGTTTAGCTGGACAGGGGGTTGGGGGGTATCAGCCCCAGCATTTT.

This chain uses TRBV28 with TRBJ1-1; D call uncertain. This CDR3 region has 18 residues. Germline CDR1 is MDHEN and CDR2 is SYDVKM. V lost 3 bases and J 0 bases, leaving 20 bases between the germline ends. The CDR3 DNA reads TGTGCCAGCAGTTTGGTTCTGGGTTCGGGAGCCATGAACACTGAAGCTTTCTTT. Its protein product is CASSLVLGSGAMNTEAFF. The full variable domain, its missing parts supplied by reference TRBV28 and TRBJ1-1, is DVKVTQSSRYLVKRTGEKVFLECVQDMDHENMFWYRQDPGLGLRLIYFSYDVKMKEKGDIPEGYSVSREKKERFSLILESASTNQTSMYLCASSLVLGSGAMNTEAFFGQGTRLTVV.

The J gene is TRBJ2-2, the V gene TRBV9; TRBD1 matches at 8 bases. This CDR3 spans 15 amino acids. Germline trimming cut 3 bases from V and 4 bases from J; bases unmatched to any gene: 5. Germline V lookup: CDR1 SGDLS, CDR2 YYNGEE. DNA for the CDR3: TGTGCCAGCAGCGGGGGGACAGGTGGCACCGGGGAGCTGTTTTTT. This sequence encodes CASSGGTGGTGELFF.

The CDR3 sequence is CASSEPRGYGYTF. The DNA for the CDR3 is TGTGCCAGCAGTGAACCCCGAGGCTATGGCTACACCTTC. The chain joins TRBV25-1 to TRBJ1-2, with D uncertain. The CDR3 is 13 residues long. V was pared by 2 bases and J by 4 bases, with 8 bases between. Germline V CDR1 and CDR2: MGHDK, SYGVNS.

This sequence joins TRBV5-6 and TRBJ1-2; D remains ambiguous. V lost 0 bases to trimming and J lost 4 bases, with 7 bases between them. The CDR3 extends over 13 amino acids. Germline lookup yields CDR1 SGHDT and CDR2 YYEEEE. CDR3 protein: CASSLESFYGYTF. The CDR3 nucleotides are TGTGCCAGCAGCTTGGAGAGCTTCTATGGCTACACCTTC.

The V and J genes are TRBV27 and TRBJ2-7, with D perhaps TRBD2 (6 bases). V gave up 7 bases and J gave up 2 bases, with 12 bases separating them. Germline V gives CDR1 MNHEY, CDR2 SMNVEV (reference sequence). The CDR3 extends over 13 amino acids. The CDR3 DNA reads TGTGCCAGCAAGCGTAGCGGTACCTACGAGCAGTACTTC. Translating it yields CASKRSGTYEQYF.

The chain links TRBV7-8 to TRBJ1-2; 9 positions agree with TRBD1. The V gene end was trimmed by 3 bases and the J gene end by 8 bases; junction bases not matched to a gene: 7. CDR1 is SGHVS, CDR2 FQNEAQ, per germline. CDR3 length equals 14 residues. The CDR3 nucleotides are TGTGCCAGCAGCTTTGAGGGGACAGGGCCCGGCTACACCTTC. As protein: CASSFEGTGPGYTF.

The chain links TRBV28 to TRBJ2-1, with D unclear. V was shortened by 8 bases and J by 16 bases, with 15 bases between the two germline ends. This CDR3 comprises 10 residues. Germline V gene lookup returns CDR1 MDHEN and CDR2 SYDVKM. The CDR3 DNA reads TGTGCCAGCCGTCGCGCGAGCAAATTCTTC. This encodes CASRRASKFF.